This T cell receptor beta chain was sequenced in a study of blood T cell repertoires in COVID-19. Study in general: Both acute and convalescent COVID-19 samples were obtained from the United States, Italy and Spain.

Profiling relied on immunoSEQ multiplex PCR, and the TCRdb table lists in-frame clones only, not all of them. The repertoire holds some 87,000 clones, with about 79% as singletons. This clonotype originated in a human donor in a cohort sampled during active COVID-19. The material sequenced was peripheral blood.

The CDR3 nucleotides read TGTGCCAGCAGTGAACAGGCAGATGAAGAGACCCAGTACTTC. Its protein product is CASSEQADEETQYF. V gene TRBV25-1 combines with J gene TRBJ2-5, with D unresolved. This CDR3 contains 14 residues. V lost 2 bases and J 3 bases, leaving 10 bases between the germline ends. Germline CDR1 is MGHDK and CDR2 is SYGVNS.